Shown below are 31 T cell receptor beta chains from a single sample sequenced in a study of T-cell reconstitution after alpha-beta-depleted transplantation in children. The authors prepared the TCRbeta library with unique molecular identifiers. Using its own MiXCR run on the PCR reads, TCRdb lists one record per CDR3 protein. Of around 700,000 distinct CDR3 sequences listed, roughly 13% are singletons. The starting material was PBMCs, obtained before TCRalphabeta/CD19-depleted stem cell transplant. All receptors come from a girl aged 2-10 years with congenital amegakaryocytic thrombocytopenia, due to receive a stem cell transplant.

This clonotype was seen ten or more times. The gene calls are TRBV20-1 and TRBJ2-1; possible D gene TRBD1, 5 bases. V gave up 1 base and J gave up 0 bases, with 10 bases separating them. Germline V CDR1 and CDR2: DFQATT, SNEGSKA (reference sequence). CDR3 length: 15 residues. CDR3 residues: CSARGTPFSYNEQFF. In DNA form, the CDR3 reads TGCAGTGCTAGAGGGACACCGTTCTCCTACAATGAGCAGTTCTTC.

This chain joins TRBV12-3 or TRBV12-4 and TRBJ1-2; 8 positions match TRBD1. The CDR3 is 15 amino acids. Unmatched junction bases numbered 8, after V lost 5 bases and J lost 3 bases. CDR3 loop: CASSPRTGLDYGYTF. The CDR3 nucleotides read TGTGCCAGCAGTCCCCGGACAGGGCTGGACTATGGCTACACCTTC.

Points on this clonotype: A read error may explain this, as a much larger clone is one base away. The CDR3 is CSADRLAGEGYQETQSF. As DNA, the CDR3 is TGCAGTGCTGATCGACTAGCGGGAGAAGGGTACCAAGAGACCCAGTCCTTC. This sequence joins TRBV20-1 and TRBJ2-5, with 12 bases identical to TRBD2. Germline V lookup: CDR1 DFQATT, CDR2 SNEGSKA (reference sequence). The CDR3 is 17 amino acids.

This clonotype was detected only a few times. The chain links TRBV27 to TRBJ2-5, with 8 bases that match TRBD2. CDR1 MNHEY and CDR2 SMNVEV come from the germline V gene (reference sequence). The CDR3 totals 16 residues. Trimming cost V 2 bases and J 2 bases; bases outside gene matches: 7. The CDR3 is CASSLRASGRQETQYF. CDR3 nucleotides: TGTGCCAGCAGTTTAAGGGCTAGCGGGCGACAAGAGACCCAGTACTTC.

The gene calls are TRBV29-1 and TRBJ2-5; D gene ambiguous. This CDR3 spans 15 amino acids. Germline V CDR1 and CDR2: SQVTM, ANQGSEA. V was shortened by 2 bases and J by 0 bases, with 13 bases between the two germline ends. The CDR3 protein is CSVEKTALYQETQYF. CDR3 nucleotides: TGCAGCGTTGAAAAAACAGCCTTATACCAAGAGACCCAGTACTTC.

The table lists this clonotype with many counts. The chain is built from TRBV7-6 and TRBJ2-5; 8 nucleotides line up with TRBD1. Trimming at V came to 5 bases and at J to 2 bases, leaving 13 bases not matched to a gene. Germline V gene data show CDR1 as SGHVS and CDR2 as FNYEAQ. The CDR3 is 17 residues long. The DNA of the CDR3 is TGTGCCAGCAGCCAACCTAACAAGGGACAGGAACAAGAGACCCAGTACTTC. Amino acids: CASSQPNKGQEQETQYF.

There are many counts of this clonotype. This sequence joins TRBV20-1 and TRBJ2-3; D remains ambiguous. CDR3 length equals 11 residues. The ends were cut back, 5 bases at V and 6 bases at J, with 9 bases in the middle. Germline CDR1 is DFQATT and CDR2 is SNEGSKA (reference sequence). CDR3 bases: TGCAGTGCTGGGCCCGGGGATACGCAGTATTTT. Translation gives CSAGPGDTQYF.

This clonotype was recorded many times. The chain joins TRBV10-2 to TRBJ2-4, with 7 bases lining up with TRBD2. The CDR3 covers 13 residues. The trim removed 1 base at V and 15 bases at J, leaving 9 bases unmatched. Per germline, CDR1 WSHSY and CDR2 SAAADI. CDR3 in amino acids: CASSEFPGLVGYF. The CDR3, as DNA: TGCGCCAGCAGTGAGTTCCCCGGACTAGTGGGGTACTTC.

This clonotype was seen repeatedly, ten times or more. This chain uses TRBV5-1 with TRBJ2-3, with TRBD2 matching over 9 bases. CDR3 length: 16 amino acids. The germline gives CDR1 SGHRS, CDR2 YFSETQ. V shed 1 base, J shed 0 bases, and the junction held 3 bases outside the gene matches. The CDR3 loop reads CASSLSLAGSTDTQYF. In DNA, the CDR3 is TGCGCCAGCAGCTTGTCGCTAGCGGGAAGCACAGATACGCAGTATTTT.

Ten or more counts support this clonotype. The CDR3 is CAISGGGPGLEYQHF. In DNA, the CDR3 is TGTGCCATCAGTGGGGGAGGTCCCGGCCTAGAGTACCAGCATTTT. The chain combines TRBV10-3 with TRBJ1-5; D ambiguous. In germline, CDR1 is ENHRY, CDR2 SYGVKD. The CDR3 is 15 residues long. With 4 bases removed from V and 12 bases from J, the gap between germline ends came to 22 bases.

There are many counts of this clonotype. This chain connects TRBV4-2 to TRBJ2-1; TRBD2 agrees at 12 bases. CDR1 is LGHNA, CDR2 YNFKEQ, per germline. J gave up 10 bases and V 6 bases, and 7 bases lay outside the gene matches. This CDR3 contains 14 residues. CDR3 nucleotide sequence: TGTGCCAGCAGGATAAGGACTAGCGGGACCGAGCAGTTCTTC. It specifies CASRIRTSGTEQFF.

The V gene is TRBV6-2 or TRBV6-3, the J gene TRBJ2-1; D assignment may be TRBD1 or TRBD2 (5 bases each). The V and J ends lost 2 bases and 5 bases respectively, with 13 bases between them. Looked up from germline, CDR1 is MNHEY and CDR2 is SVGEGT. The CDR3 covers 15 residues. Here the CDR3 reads CASSYPRAGDNEQFF. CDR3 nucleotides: TGTGCCAGCAGTTACCCCAGGGCGGGCGACAATGAGCAGTTCTTC.

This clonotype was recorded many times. CDR3 sequence reads: CSVVKQGGGSYNEQFF. The CDR3 DNA reads as TGCAGCGTTGTCAAACAGGGGGGAGGGTCCTACAATGAGCAGTTCTTC. This chain uses TRBV29-1 with TRBJ2-1, with D tentatively TRBD1 (8 bases). The CDR3 extends over 16 amino acids. Germline CDR1 is SQVTM and CDR2 is ANQGSEA. Trimming removed 4 bases from V and 1 base from J, with 17 bases in between.

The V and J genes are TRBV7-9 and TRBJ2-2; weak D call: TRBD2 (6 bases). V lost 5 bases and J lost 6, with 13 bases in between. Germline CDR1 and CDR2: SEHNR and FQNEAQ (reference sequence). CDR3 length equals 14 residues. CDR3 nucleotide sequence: TGTGCCAGCAGCCCTCTCGCGGGACCCGGGGAGCTGTTTTTT. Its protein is CASSPLAGPGELFF.

CDR3 sequence (DNA): TGTGCCAGCAGCCACGCCGGGACTAGCGGGATCAAGCAGTACTTC. This sequence encodes CASSHAGTSGIKQYF. The chain recombines TRBV3-1 with TRBJ2-7; TRBD2 agrees at 13 bases. J was trimmed by 8 bases and V by 3 bases; bases with no gene match: 7. CDR3 size: 15 residues. The germline V gene has CDR1 LGHDT and CDR2 YNNKEL (reference sequence).

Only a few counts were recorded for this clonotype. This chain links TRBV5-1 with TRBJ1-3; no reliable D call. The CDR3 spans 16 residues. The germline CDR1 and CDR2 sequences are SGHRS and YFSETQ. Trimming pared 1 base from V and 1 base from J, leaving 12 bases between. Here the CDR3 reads CASSLRSAVSGNTIYF. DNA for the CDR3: TGCGCCAGCAGCTTGCGGTCTGCGGTGTCTGGAAACACCATATATTTT.

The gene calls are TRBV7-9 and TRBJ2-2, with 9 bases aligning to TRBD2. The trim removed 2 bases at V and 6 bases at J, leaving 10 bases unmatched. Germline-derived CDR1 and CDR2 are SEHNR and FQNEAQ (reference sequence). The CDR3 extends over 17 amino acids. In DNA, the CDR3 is TGTGCCAGCAGCTTATCTATGGCTAGCGGGATCCCCGGGGAGCTGTTTTTT. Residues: CASSLSMASGIPGELFF.

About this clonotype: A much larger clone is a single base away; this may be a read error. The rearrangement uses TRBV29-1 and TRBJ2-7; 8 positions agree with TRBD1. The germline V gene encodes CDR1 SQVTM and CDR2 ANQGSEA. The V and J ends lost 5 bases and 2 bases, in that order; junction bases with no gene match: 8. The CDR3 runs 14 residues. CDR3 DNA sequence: TGCAGCGTTCTAACGACAGGGGTAACCTACGAGCAGTACTTC. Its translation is CSVLTTGVTYEQYF.

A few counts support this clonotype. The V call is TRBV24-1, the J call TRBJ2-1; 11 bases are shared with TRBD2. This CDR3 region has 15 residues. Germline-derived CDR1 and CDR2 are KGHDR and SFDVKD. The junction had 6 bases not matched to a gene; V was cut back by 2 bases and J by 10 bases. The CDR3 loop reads CATSDWGTSGSEQFF. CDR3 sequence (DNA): TGTGCCACCAGTGATTGGGGGACTAGCGGATCCGAGCAGTTCTTC.

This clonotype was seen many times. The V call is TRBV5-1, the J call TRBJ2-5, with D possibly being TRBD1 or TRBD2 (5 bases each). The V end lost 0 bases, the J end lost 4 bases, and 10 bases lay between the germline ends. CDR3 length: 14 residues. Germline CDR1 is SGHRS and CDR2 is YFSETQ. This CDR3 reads CASSLGGPGETQYF. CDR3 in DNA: TGCGCCAGCAGCTTGGGGGGACCGGGAGAGACCCAGTACTTC. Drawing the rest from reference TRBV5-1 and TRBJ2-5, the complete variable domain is KAGVTQTPRYLIKTRGQQVTLSCSPISGHRSVSWYQQTPGQGLQFLFEYFSETQRNKGNFPGRFSGRQFSNSRSEMNVSTLELGDSALYLCASSLGGPGETQYFGPGTRLLVL.

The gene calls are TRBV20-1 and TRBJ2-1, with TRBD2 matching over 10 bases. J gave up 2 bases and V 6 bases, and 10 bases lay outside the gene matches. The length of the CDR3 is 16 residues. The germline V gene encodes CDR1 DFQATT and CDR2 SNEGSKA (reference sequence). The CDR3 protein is CSATLPGLATYNEQFF. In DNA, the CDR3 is TGCAGTGCCACCCTACCGGGACTAGCGACCTACAATGAGCAGTTCTTC.

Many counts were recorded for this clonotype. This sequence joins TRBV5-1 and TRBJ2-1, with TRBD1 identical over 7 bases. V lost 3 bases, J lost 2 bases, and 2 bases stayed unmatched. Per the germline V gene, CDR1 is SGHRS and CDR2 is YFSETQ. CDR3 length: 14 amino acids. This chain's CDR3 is CASSSGQPYNEQFF. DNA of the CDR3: TGCGCCAGCAGCTCGGGACAGCCCTACAATGAGCAGTTCTTC. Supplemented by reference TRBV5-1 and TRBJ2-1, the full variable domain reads KAGVTQTPRYLIKTRGQQVTLSCSPISGHRSVSWYQQTPGQGLQFLFEYFSETQRNKGNFPGRFSGRQFSNSRSEMNVSTLELGDSALYLCASSSGQPYNEQFFGPGTRLTVL.

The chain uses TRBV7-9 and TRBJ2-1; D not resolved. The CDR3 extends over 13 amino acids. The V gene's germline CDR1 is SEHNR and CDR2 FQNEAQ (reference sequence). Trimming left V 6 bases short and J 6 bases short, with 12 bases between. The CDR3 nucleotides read TGTGCCAGCAGGGTTTGGACGGCCAATGAGCAGTTCTTC. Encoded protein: CASRVWTANEQFF. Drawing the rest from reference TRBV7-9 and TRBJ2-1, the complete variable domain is DTGVSQNPRHKITKRGQNVTFRCDPISEHNRLYWYRQTLGQGPEFLTYFQNEAQLEKSRLLSDRFSAERPKGSFSTLEIQRTEQGDSAMYLCASRVWTANEQFFGPGTRLTVL.

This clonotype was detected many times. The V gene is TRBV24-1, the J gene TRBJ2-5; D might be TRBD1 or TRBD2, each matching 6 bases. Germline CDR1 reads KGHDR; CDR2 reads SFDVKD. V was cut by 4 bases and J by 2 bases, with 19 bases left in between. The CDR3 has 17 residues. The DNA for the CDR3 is TGTGCCACCAGTGAAGGGGGATTTGCGGGAACGCAAGAGACCCAGTACTTC. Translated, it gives CATSEGGFAGTQETQYF.

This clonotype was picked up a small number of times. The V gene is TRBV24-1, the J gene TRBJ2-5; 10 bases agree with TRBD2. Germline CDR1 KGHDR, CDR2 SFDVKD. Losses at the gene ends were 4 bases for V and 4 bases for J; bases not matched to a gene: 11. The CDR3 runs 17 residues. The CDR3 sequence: CATSDGGSSGRGETQYF. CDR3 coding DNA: TGTGCCACCAGTGACGGGGGATCTAGCGGGAGAGGAGAGACCCAGTACTTC.

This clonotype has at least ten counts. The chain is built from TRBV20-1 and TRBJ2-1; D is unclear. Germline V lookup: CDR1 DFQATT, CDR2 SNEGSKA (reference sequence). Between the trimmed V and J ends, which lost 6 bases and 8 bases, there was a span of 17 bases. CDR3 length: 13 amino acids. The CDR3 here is CSAVWTGRDEQFF. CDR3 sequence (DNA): TGCAGTGCGGTATGGACGGGTAGGGATGAGCAGTTCTTC.

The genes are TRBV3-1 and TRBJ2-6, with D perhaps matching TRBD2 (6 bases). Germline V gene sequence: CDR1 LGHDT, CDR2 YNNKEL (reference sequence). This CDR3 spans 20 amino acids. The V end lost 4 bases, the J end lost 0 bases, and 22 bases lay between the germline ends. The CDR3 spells CASSPKWAGTTLSGANVLTF. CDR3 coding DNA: TGTGCCAGCAGCCCAAAATGGGCGGGAACTACCCTCTCTGGGGCCAACGTCCTGACTTTC.

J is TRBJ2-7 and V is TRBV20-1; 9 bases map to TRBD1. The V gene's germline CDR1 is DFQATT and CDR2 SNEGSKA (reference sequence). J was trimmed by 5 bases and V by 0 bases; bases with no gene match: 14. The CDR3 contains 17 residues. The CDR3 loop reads CSARDLRRTGDINEQYF. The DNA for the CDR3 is TGCAGTGCTAGAGATCTTCGTCGGACAGGGGACATCAACGAGCAGTACTTC.

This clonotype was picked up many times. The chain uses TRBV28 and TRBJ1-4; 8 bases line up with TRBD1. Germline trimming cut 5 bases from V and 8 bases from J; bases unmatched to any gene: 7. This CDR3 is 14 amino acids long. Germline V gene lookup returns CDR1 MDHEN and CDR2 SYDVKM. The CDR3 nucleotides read TGTGCCAGCAGTCAAGGGACAGGCAGGGAAAAACTGTTTTTT. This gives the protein CASSQGTGREKLFF.

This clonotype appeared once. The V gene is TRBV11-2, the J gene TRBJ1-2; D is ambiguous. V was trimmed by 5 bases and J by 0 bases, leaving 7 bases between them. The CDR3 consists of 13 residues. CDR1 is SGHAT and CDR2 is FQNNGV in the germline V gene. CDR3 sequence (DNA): TGTGCCAGCAGCGCCCGGCCTAACTATGGCTACACCTTC. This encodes CASSARPNYGYTF.

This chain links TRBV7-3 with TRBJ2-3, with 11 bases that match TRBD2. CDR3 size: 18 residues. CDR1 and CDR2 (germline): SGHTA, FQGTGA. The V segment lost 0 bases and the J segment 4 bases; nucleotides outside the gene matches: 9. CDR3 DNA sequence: TGTGCCAGCAGCTTAACTGGGGGCACTAGCGGGGGAGCAGATACGCAGTATTTT. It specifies CASSLTGGTSGGADTQYF.